The T cell receptor (beta chain) described here comes from a study of blood T cell repertoires in COVID-19. Overall study context: Samples taken during acute and convalescent COVID-19 were collected in the United States, Italy and Spain. The cDNA or gDNA used as material had been derived from T cells, B-cell-depleted T cells, or PBMCs.

As processed by the authors: Using reference gene primer amplification, nucleated cell counts were estimated. Measured with immunoSEQ multiplex PCR; TCRdb has only the in-frame clones, and not every one. That table is the source of V, J and clone size, and D and trimming were worked out from the DNA. The sample includes about 160,000 clones, 80% to 85% of them seen just once. CDR3 length: 12 residues. The germline gives CDR1 LNHDA, CDR2 SQIVND (reference sequence). V was cut by 3 bases and J by 3 bases, with 5 bases left in between. The J gene is TRBJ1-1, the V gene TRBV19, with D unresolved. Source material: peripheral blood. The sequence came from a woman older than 75 with active or convalescent COVID-19. The DNA for the CDR3 is TGTGCCAGTAGTATCGGTTACACTGAAGCTTTCTTT. Translated: CASSIGYTEAFF.